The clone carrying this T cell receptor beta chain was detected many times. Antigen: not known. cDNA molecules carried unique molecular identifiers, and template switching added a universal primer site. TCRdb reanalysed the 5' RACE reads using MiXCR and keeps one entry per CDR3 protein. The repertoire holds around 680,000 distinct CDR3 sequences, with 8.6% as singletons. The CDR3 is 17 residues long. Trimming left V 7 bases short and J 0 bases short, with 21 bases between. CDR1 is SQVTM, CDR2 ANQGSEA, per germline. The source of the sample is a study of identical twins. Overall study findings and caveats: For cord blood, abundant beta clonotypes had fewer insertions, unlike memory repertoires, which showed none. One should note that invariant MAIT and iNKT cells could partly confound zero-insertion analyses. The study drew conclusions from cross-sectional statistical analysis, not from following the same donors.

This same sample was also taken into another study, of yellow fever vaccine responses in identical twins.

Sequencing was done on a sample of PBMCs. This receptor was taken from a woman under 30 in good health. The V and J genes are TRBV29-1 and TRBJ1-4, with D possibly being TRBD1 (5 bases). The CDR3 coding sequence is TGCAGCGACCTCGGGGGGAACAGATACTCAACTAATGAAAAACTGTTTTTT. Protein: CSDLGGNRYSTNEKLFF.